One sample yielded the 25 T cell receptor beta chains listed below, sequenced in a study of OX40 agonist ivuxolimab in advanced cancers. Only in-frame clones appear in the TCRdb table, and some are missing; sequencing was by immunoSEQ multiplex PCR. Of around 70,000 clones detected, approximately 82% appear once; the ten largest clones hold roughly 1.2%. Here the sequenced sample was CD4+ or CD8+ T cells sorted from blood, taken in a trial of the OX40 agonist ivuxolimab. The receptors come from an adult with an advanced solid tumor such as melanoma, head and neck, liver or kidney cancer.

The chain joins TRBV9 to TRBJ2-3, with 16 bases fitting TRBD2. The V segment lost 2 bases and the J segment 3 bases; nucleotides outside the gene matches: 9. Looked up from germline, CDR1 is SGDLS and CDR2 is YYNGEE. The CDR3 consists of 19 residues. The CDR3 nucleotides read TGTGCCAGCAGCGTTCGACTCGGGACTAGCGGGGGGGCAACAGATACGCAGTATTTT. Protein: CASSVRLGTSGGATDTQYF.

This clone was seen a single time. The J gene is TRBJ1-2, the V gene TRBV19; D is perhaps TRBD1 (5 bases). V was shortened by 5 bases and J by 4 bases, with 11 bases between the two germline ends. CDR1 and CDR2 from the germline V gene are LNHDA and SQIVND (reference sequence). The CDR3 is 13 amino acids. CDR3 nucleotide sequence: TGTGCCAGTAGTGCCCTCGACAGCTATGGCTACACCTTC. It yields the protein CASSALDSYGYTF.

The rearrangement links TRBV10-3 to TRBJ2-2; D perhaps matches TRBD2 (6 bases). V was clipped by 6 bases and J by 0 bases, with 11 bases between them. Per the germline V gene, CDR1 is ENHRY and CDR2 is SYGVKD. The CDR3 has 15 amino acids. The CDR3, as DNA: TGTGCCATCAGCACTAGCAGCGCGAACACCGGGGAGCTGTTTTTT. Its translation: CAISTSSANTGELFF.

This chain links TRBV7-8 with TRBJ1-2, with 9 bases lining up with TRBD1. J lost 4 bases, V lost 5 bases, and 2 bases had no gene match. The CDR3 sequence is 13 residues long. Germline V lookup: CDR1 SGHVS, CDR2 FQNEAQ. This CDR3 reads CASSRDRAYGYTF. Here the CDR3 DNA reads TGTGCCAGCAGCCGGGACAGGGCCTATGGCTACACCTTC.

The chain combines TRBV27 with TRBJ2-1; D is unresolved. Trimming shortened V by 5 bases and J by 4 bases, and 12 bases separated the two germline ends. Germline CDR1 reads MNHEY; CDR2 reads SMNVEV (reference sequence). This CDR3 is 14 amino acids long. The CDR3 spells CASSPPPGYNEQFF. The CDR3 DNA reads as TGTGCCAGCAGTCCCCCTCCGGGTTACAATGAGCAGTTCTTC.

The chain uses TRBV6-1 and TRBJ2-7; possibly TRBD1 for D (5 bases). Looked up from germline, CDR1 is MNHNS and CDR2 is SASEGT. This CDR3 is 13 amino acids long. V gave up 6 bases and J gave up 7 bases, with 16 bases separating them. The CDR3 coding sequence is TGTGCCAGCAGCGCCTACAGGAACCTGGAGCAGTACTTC. Translation gives CASSAYRNLEQYF.

A single count supports this clone. The rearrangement joins TRBV15 to TRBJ2-1, with no clear D. The CDR3 is 16 residues long. V gave up 3 bases and J gave up 7 bases, with 19 bases separating them. Germline V gene lookup returns CDR1 LNHNV and CDR2 YYDKDF (reference sequence). DNA of the CDR3: TGTGCCACCAGCAGGGCCTCTAGGCCCCCCCAGAATGAGCAGTTCTTC. This codes for CATSRASRPPQNEQFF. The full variable domain, its missing parts supplied by reference TRBV15 and TRBJ2-1, is DAMVIQNPRYQVTQFGKPVTLSCSQTLNHNVMYWYQQKSSQAPKLLFHYYDKDFNNEADTPDNFQSRRPNTSFCFLDIRSPGLGDTAMYLCATSRASRPPQNEQFFGPGTRLTVL.

The CDR3 protein is CASTRGNQPQHF. In DNA form, the CDR3 reads TGTGCCAGCACTCGGGGAAATCAGCCCCAGCATTTT. V usage is TRBV2 and J usage is TRBJ1-5, with D hard to call. There are 12 residues in the CDR3. The germline V gene encodes CDR1 SNHLY and CDR2 FYNNEI. Trimming took off 7 bases at V and 4 bases at J, with 8 bases between the two ends.

J is TRBJ2-7 and V is TRBV5-5; 7 bases agree with TRBD1. The CDR3 loop spans 15 amino acids. CDR1 and CDR2 from the germline V gene are SGHKS and YYEKEE (reference sequence). V lost 3 bases, J lost 0 bases, and 6 bases stayed unmatched. The CDR3 sequence: CASSSTGAVSYEQYF. CDR3 nucleotides: TGTGCCAGCAGCTCTACAGGGGCTGTCTCCTACGAGCAGTACTTC.

This clone was counted a few times. This chain connects TRBV18 to TRBJ2-7, with 10 bases fitting TRBD1. The V gene's germline CDR1 is KGHSH and CDR2 LQKENI. The V and J ends lost 2 bases and 5 bases, in that order; junction bases with no gene match: 3. The CDR3 runs 14 residues. The CDR3 is CASSPWTGGNEQYF. The CDR3 DNA reads TGTGCCAGCTCACCATGGACAGGGGGGAACGAGCAGTACTTC. The variable domain in full, completed from reference TRBV18 and TRBJ2-7, reads NAGVMQNPRHLVRRRGQEARLRCSPMKGHSHVYWYRQLPEEGLKFMVYLQKENIIDESGMPKERFSAEFPKEGPSILRIQQVVRGDSAAYFCASSPWTGGNEQYFGPGTRLTVT.

The chain has TRBV7-9 and TRBJ1-6; maybe TRBD1 (5 bases). CDR1 is SEHNR and CDR2 is FQNEAQ in the germline V gene (reference sequence). This CDR3 is built from 16 residues. The ends were cut back, 5 bases at V and 10 bases at J, with 21 bases in the middle. The CDR3 nucleotides are TGTGCCAGCAGCCTACTCCGGGGCGTAAATGCCTCACCCCTCCACTTT. Its protein is CASSLLRGVNASPLHF.

The V and J genes are TRBV4-1 and TRBJ1-4; possibly TRBD1 for D (6 bases). Germline V gives CDR1 MGHRA, CDR2 YSYEKL. Trimming removed 1 base at V and 8 bases at J, with 29 bases between. CDR3 size: 20 residues. CDR3 bases: TGCGCCAGCAGCCAAGGTGGTCTTAGTACAGGGAGAGGCCAGCTGGAAAAACTGTTTTTT. Protein product: CASSQGGLSTGRGQLEKLFF.

Worth noting for this clone: Other DNA sequences of this sample code for an identical CDR3. V usage is TRBV5-1 and J usage is TRBJ1-1; 8 bases agree with TRBD1. V shed 2 bases and J 6 bases; nucleotides not matched to a gene: 3. This CDR3 has 13 amino acids. Germline values: CDR1 SGHRS, CDR2 YFSETQ. CDR3 sequence (DNA): TGCGCCAGCAGCTTAGGACAGGGAGCTGAAGCTTTCTTT. It translates to CASSLGQGAEAFF.

The V call is TRBV19, the J call TRBJ2-7, with 9 nucleotides matching TRBD1. J gave up 2 bases and V 5 bases, and 7 bases lay outside the gene matches. CDR3 length: 15 residues. Germline V gives CDR1 LNHDA, CDR2 SQIVND (reference sequence). The CDR3 spells CASSARDRETYEQYF. CDR3 nucleotides: TGTGCCAGTAGTGCGCGGGACAGGGAAACCTACGAGCAGTACTTC.

The rearrangement uses TRBV2 and TRBJ2-7; a possible D gene is TRBD1 (6 bases). V shed 9 bases and J shed 11 bases, with 20 bases lying between them. CDR1 and CDR2 from the germline V gene are SNHLY and FYNNEI. The CDR3 length is 12 residues. The CDR3, as DNA: TGTGCCAGAGGTGCCTCAGGGGCGAGTAAGTACTTC. Residues: CARGASGASKYF. Complete variable domain (other parts from reference TRBV2 and TRBJ2-7): EPEVTQTPSHQVTQMGQEVILRCVPISNHLYFYWYRQILGQKVEFLVSFYNNEISEKSEIFDDQFSVERPDGSNFTLKIRSTKLEDSAMYFCARGASGASKYFGPGTRLTVT.

The V and J genes are TRBV18 and TRBJ1-4, with no clear D. V shed 1 base and J shed 0 bases, with 12 bases lying between them. Per the germline V gene, CDR1 is KGHSH and CDR2 is LQKENI. The CDR3 covers 17 residues. Written as DNA, the CDR3 is TGTGCCAGCTCACCACGAGGGAGGTCCTCAACTAATGAAAAACTGTTTTTT. Translating gives CASSPRGRSSTNEKLFF.

This chain uses TRBV5-4 with TRBJ2-5; TRBD2 is a possible D gene (8 bases). The germline V gene encodes CDR1 SGHNT and CDR2 YYREEE (reference sequence). The CDR3 has 15 amino acids. V shed 4 bases and J shed 7 bases, with 20 bases lying between them. The CDR3 protein is CASSKGAGGTWTQYF. As DNA, the CDR3 is TGTGCCAGCAGCAAGGGGGCGGGGGGCACTTGGACCCAGTACTTC.

This clone was seen more than once but under ten times. This sequence joins TRBV6-4 and TRBJ2-7; the D is unclear. The V end was cut by 10 bases, the J end by 1 base, with 5 bases between. The CDR3 is made up of 10 amino acids. Germline loops: CDR1 MRHNA, CDR2 SNTAGT. CDR3 residues: CAIESYEQYF. The CDR3 DNA follows: TGTGCCATAGAATCCTACGAGCAGTACTTC.

The chain links TRBV6-1 to TRBJ1-6; 7 bases match TRBD1. Trimming cost V 7 bases and J 13 bases; bases outside gene matches: 10. CDR3 length: 13 amino acids. Germline V lookup: CDR1 MNHNS, CDR2 SASEGT. The CDR3 nucleotides are TGTGCCAGCACCACGACAGGGACGGCCCCCCTCCACTTT. It is translated as CASTTTGTAPLHF.

Only a few counts were recorded for this clone. The J gene is TRBJ2-3, the V gene TRBV5-4; D gene ambiguous. This CDR3 comprises 13 residues. Per the germline V gene, CDR1 is SGHNT and CDR2 is YYREEE (reference sequence). Trimming took 4 bases from V and 0 from J, leaving 6 bases between them. CDR3 region: CASSPESTDTQYF. CDR3 DNA: TGTGCCAGCAGCCCCGAGAGCACAGATACGCAGTATTTT.

The CDR3 here is CASSPQGYGYTF. Here the CDR3 DNA reads TGTGCCAGTAGTCCTCAGGGCTATGGCTACACCTTC. J is TRBJ1-2 and V is TRBV19; maybe TRBD1 (5 bases). From germline, CDR1 is LNHDA and CDR2 SQIVND (reference sequence). This CDR3 comprises 12 residues. V was pared by 5 bases and J by 4 bases, with 8 bases between.

The J gene is TRBJ1-1, the V gene TRBV5-4, with 7 nucleotides matching TRBD1. In germline, CDR1 is SGHNT, CDR2 YYREEE (reference sequence). Trimming took 4 bases from V and 1 from J; bases not matched to a gene: 7. This CDR3 comprises 15 residues. The CDR3 DNA reads as TGTGCCAGCAGCCCGGGCGGGACAGAGAACACTGAAGCTTTCTTT. Its protein product is CASSPGGTENTEAFF. Together with reference TRBV5-4 and TRBJ1-1, the CDR3 gives the full variable domain: ETGVTQSPTHLIKTRGQQVTLRCSSQSGHNTVSWYQQALGQGPQFIFQYYREEENGRGNFPPRFSGLQFPNYSSELNVNALELDDSALYLCASSPGGTENTEAFFGQGTRLTVV.

The chain carries TRBV7-9 and TRBJ2-3; D gene ambiguous. Germline values: CDR1 SEHNR, CDR2 FQNEAQ (reference sequence). Deletions cut 5 bases from V and 0 bases from J, with 12 bases between. This CDR3 region has 15 residues. This CDR3 reads CASSRTATSTDTQYF. The CDR3 region has the DNA TGTGCCAGCAGCCGGACGGCCACTAGCACAGATACGCAGTATTTT.

This clone was picked up one time. The chain is built from TRBV11-2 and TRBJ1-2, with D hard to call. The CDR3 length is 12 residues. CDR1 and CDR2 from the germline V gene are SGHAT and FQNNGV. Trimming shortened V by 3 bases and J by 4 bases, and 6 bases separated the two germline ends. The DNA of the CDR3 is TGTGCCAGCAGCTTCCCCCTCTATGGCTACACCTTC. This codes for CASSFPLYGYTF.

The chain couples TRBV6-6 to TRBJ1-1; the D gene is possibly TRBD1 (5 bases). The CDR3 is 15 residues long. Germline V gives CDR1 MNHNY, CDR2 SVGAGI (reference sequence). Between the trimmed V and J ends, which lost 0 bases and 0 bases, there was a span of 8 bases. The CDR3 protein is CASSYSGHMNTEAFF. CDR3 DNA: TGTGCCAGCAGTTACTCGGGGCACATGAACACTGAAGCTTTCTTT.